The 4 T cell receptor beta chains listed next were all sequenced from one sample in a study of cytomegalovirus exposure and HLA in healthy donors. The PCR made use of 60 Vbeta and 13 Jbeta primers. Generated by immunoSEQ multiplex PCR, the TCRdb table keeps only in-frame clones and is missing some. The repertoire consists of some 120,000 clones, with 85% to 90% occurring once and the leading ten covering 6.7%. Sequences were obtained from PBMCs. The receptors originated from a woman under 40 in good health and CMV-seropositive.

The rearrangement uses TRBV18 and TRBJ1-5; maybe TRBD1 (6 bases). CDR3 length equals 15 residues. The ends were cut back, 3 bases at V and 7 bases at J, with 16 bases in the middle. Germline assignment: CDR1 KGHSH and CDR2 LQKENI. Here the CDR3 reads CASSPGRGEGQPQHF. DNA for the CDR3: TGTGCCAGCTCACCCGGGAGGGGGGAAGGACAGCCCCAGCATTTT.

The chain carries TRBV4-2 and TRBJ2-5; D gene uncertain. The V end lost 3 bases, the J end lost 5 bases, and 10 bases lay between the germline ends. From germline, CDR1 is LGHNA and CDR2 YNFKEQ. This CDR3 has 13 amino acids. The CDR3 nucleotides read TGTGCCAGCAGCCAGGATTCCGGGGAGACCCAGTACTTC. Encoded protein: CASSQDSGETQYF.

V and J are TRBV7-9 and TRBJ2-1; 7 bases agree with TRBD2. With 0 bases clipped from V and 8 bases from J, the junction kept 1 base outside the gene matches. The CDR3 runs 13 residues. CDR1 is SEHNR, CDR2 FQNEAQ, per germline (reference sequence). The CDR3 reads CASSLAGGDEQFF. The CDR3, as DNA: TGTGCCAGCAGCTTAGCGGGAGGGGATGAGCAGTTCTTC.

This clone was recorded once. CDR3 DNA sequence: TGTGCCAGCAGCTACAGTCCAGGGTTGACTAATGAAAAACTGTTTTTT. Translation: CASSYSPGLTNEKLFF. The chain couples TRBV11-2 to TRBJ1-4; perhaps TRBD1 as D (5 bases). The length of the CDR3 is 16 residues. The germline V gene has CDR1 SGHAT and CDR2 FQNNGV. Trimming took off 4 bases at V and 2 bases at J, with 14 bases between the two ends. Drawing the rest from reference TRBV11-2 and TRBJ1-4, the complete variable domain is EAGVAQSPRYKIIEKRQSVAFWCNPISGHATLYWYQQILGQGPKLLIQFQNNGVVDDSQLPKDRFSAERLKGVDSTLKIQPAKLEDSAVYLCASSYSPGLTNEKLFFGSGTQLSVL.